Sequencing of this T cell receptor (beta chain) was carried out in a study of regulatory T cells in long-lasting Graves disease. The study's findings and limits: Patients with persistent disease shared some 2,500 public clonotypes, outpacing the roughly 870 shared by new patients. TRBV28, TRBJ1-2 and TRBJ2-5 emerged as the favored segments in persistent disease.

Documented time point: newly diagnosed GD, antithyroid drugs for less than 3 months. RNA isolated from PBMCs was used to make the TCR library. Many counts were recorded for this clonotype. Its antigen is as yet unknown. The CDR3 spans 14 residues. Per the germline V gene, CDR1 is LGHDT and CDR2 is YNNKEL (reference sequence). V trimming: 6 bases; J trimming: 1 base; junction bases outside the gene matches: 5. For TCR beta, libraries came from iRepertoire HTBI primers and Arm-PCR of CDR3 regions. TCRdb reprocessed the multiplex PCR reads via MiXCR and lists one record per CDR3 protein. The sample records hundreds of thousands of distinct CDR3 sequences, about a sixth being singletons. The sample was also linked to a second study, of T cells in Graves' hyperthyroidism and ophthalmopathy. From that study: Reasons for excluding patients were uncontrolled infection, other autoimmune disease, pregnancy or lactation. Clinical symptoms, serum thyroxine, TRAb, thyroid ultrasound and orbital computed tomography established diagnosis.

The chain couples TRBV3-1 to TRBJ2-5; 7 positions agree with TRBD1. The clonotype comes from a man between 35 and 55 years old with Graves disease. The sample in question was peripheral blood mononuclear cells (PBMCs), obtained at new diagnosis, from a patient treated with antithyroid drugs. This CDR3 reads CASRKGTVQETQYF. The DNA for the CDR3 is TGTGCCAGCAGAAAAGGGACAGTCCAAGAGACCCAGTACTTC.